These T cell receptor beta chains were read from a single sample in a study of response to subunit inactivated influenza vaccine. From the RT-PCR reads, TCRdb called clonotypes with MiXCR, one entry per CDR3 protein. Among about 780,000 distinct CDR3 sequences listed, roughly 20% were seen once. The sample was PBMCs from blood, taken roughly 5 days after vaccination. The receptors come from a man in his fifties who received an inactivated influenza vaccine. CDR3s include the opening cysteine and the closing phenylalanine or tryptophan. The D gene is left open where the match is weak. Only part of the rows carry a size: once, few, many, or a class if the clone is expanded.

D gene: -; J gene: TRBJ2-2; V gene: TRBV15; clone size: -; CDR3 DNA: TGTGCCACCAGCAGAGATCCGGGCTCGAACACCGGGGAGCTGTTTTTT; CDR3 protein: CATSRDPGSNTGELFF
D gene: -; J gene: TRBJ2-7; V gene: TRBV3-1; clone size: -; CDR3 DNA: TGTGCCAGCAGCCAAGATTACGTAGGGAGCTCCTACGAGCAGTACTTC; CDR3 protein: CASSQDYVGSSYEQYF
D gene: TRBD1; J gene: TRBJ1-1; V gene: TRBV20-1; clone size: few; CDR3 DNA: TGCAGTGCTAGAGAACAGGGGGTAGGGAACACTGAAGCTTTCTTT; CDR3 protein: CSAREQGVGNTEAFF
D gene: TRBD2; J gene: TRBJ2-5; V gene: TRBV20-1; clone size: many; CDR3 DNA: TGCAGTGCTAGAGGTCCTAGCGGGATCCGAGAGACCCAGTACTTC; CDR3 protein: CSARGPSGIRETQYF
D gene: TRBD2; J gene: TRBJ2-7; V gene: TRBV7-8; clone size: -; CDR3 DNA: TGTGCCAGCACTTCTATCGGGGGACTAAGGGGAGAGCAGTACTTC; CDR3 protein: CASTSIGGLRGEQYF
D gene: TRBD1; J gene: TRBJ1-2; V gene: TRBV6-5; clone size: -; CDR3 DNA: TGTGCCAGCAGTTACCGCCGGGACAGGGGTAACTATGGCTACACCTTC; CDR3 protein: CASSYRRDRGNYGYTF
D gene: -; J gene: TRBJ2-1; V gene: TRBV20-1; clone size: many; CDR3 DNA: TGCAGTGCTAGAGTAGGGCATTACAATGAGCAGTTCTTC; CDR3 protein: CSARVGHYNEQFF
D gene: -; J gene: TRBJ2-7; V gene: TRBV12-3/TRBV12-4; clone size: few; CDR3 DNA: TGTGCCAGCACCGCGGGCAGGCGCTCCTACGAGCAGTACTTC; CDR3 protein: CASTAGRRSYEQYF
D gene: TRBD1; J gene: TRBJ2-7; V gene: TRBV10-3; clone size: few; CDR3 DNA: TGTGCCATCAGTGAACGACAGGGGTACGAGCAGTACTTC; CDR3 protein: CAISERQGYEQYF
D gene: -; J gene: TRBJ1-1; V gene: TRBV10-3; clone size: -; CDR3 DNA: TGTGCCATCAGTGAAGTTGGTGCATTGGGTACTGAAGCTTTCTTT; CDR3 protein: CAISEVGALGTEAFF
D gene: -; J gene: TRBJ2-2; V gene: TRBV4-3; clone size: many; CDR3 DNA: TGCGCCAGCAGCCAAGATTTCGGCGGGGAGCTGTTTTTT; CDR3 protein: CASSQDFGGELFF
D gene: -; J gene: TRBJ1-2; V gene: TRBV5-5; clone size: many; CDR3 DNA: TGTGCCAGCAGCTTAACCGGGACAAGGACTAACTATGGCTACACCTTC; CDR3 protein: CASSLTGTRTNYGYTF
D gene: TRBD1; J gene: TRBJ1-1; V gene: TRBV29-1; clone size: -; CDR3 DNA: TGCAGCGTTGTAAGGGGACAGGGCCCTGAAGCTTTCTTT; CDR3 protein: CSVVRGQGPEAFF
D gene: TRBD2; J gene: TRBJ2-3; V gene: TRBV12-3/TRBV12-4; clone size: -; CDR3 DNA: TGTGCCAGCAGTAGACTAGCGGGAGATCCAGATACGCAGTATTTT; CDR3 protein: CASSRLAGDPDTQYF
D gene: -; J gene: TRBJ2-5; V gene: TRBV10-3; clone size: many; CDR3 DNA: TGTGCCATCGCCCGCGGCGGAGAGACCCAGTACTTC; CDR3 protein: CAIARGGETQYF
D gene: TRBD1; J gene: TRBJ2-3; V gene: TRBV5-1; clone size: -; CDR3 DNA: TGCGCCAGCAGCTGGATCCCCAGACAGGGGCGCCGCACAGATACGCAGTATTTT; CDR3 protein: CASSWIPRQGRRTDTQYF
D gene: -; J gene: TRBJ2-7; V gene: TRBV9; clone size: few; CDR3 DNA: TGTGCCAGCAGCGTCGCCGGTTCCATCTACGAGCAGTACTTC; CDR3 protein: CASSVAGSIYEQYF
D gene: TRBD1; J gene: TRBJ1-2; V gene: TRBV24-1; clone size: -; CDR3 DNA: TGTGCCACCAGTGACCGCCGGACAGGGGGCTATGGCTACACCTTC; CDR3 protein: CATSDRRTGGYGYTF
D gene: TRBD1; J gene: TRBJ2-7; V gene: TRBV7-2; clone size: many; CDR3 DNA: TGTGCCAGCAGCACCCGGACAGGGGCGGGGTACGAGCAGTACTTC; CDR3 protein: CASSTRTGAGYEQYF
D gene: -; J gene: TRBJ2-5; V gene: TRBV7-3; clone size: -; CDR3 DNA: TGTGCCAGCAGCATGCAGGGTCTAGAGACCCAGTACTTC; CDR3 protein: CASSMQGLETQYF
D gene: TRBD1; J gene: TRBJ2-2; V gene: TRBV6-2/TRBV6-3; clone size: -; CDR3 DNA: TGTGCCAGCACCCGGGCAGGGACAGGGTATACCGGGGAGCTGTTTTTT; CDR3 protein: CASTRAGTGYTGELFF
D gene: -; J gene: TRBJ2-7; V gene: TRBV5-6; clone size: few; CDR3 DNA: TGTGCCAGCAGCGGGGGCGGAGGATACGAGCAGTACTTC; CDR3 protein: CASSGGGGYEQYF
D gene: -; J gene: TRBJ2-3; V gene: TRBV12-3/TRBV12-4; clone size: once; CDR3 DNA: TGTGCCAGCACCCCATTAGGAGCGGAGAGCACAGATACGCAGTATTTT; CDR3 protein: CASTPLGAESTDTQYF
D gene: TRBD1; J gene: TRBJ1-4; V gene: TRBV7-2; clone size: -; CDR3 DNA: TGTGCCAGCAGAGCAGGGGGCGAAACTAATGAAAAACTGTTTTTT; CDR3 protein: CASRAGGETNEKLFF
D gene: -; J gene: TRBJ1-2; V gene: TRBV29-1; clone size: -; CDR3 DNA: TGCAGCGTGGGGGGTTCAGATGGCTACACCTTC; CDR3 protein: CSVGGSDGYTF
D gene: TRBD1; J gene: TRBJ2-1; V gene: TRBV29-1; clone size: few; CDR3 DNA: TGCAGCGTCCCGGGACAGTCCTACAATGAGCAGTTCTTC; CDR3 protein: CSVPGQSYNEQFF
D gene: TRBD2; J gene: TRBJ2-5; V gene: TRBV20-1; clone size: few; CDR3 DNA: TGCAGTGTGCAGCGGGGGACCTTCCAAGAGACCCAGTACTTC; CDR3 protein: CSVQRGTFQETQYF
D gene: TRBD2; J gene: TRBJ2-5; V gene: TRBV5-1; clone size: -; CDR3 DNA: TGCGCCAGCAGCCCTGGGCGGGGGAGCCAAGAGACCCAGTACTTC; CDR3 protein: CASSPGRGSQETQYF
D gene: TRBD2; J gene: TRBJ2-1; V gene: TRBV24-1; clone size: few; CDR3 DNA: TGTGCCACCAGTGATTTGTCGCGGGAGGGGGAGCAGTTCTTC; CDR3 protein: CATSDLSREGEQFF
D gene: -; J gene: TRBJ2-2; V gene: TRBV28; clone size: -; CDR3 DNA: TGTGCCAGCAGTTTTAAGATAAAAAACACCGGGGAGCTGTTTTTT; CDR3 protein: CASSFKIKNTGELFF
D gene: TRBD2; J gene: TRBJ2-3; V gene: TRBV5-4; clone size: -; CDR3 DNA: TGTGCCAGCAGCTTGAGGGGACTAGCGGACCAAAGCACAGATACGCAGTATTTT; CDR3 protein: CASSLRGLADQSTDTQYF
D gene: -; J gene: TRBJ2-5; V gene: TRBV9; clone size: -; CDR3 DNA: TGTGCCAGCAGCGGAGGACGGAATTTATTCTTGGAGCAAGAGACCCAGTACTTC; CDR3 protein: CASSGGRNLFLEQETQYF
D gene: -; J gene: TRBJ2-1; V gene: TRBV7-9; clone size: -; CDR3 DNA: TGTGCCAGCAGCTTACTAGACAGCTACTCCTACAATGAGCAGTTCTTC; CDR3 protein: CASSLLDSYSYNEQFF
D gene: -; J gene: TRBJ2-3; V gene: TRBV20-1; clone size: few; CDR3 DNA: TGCAGTGCTAGTGCAGCGGTGCACACAGATACGCAGTATTTT; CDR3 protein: CSASAAVHTDTQYF
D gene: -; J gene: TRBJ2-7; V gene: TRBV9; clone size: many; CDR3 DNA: TGTGCCAGCAGCGCCGACCTGGGATTGAGCGAGCAGTACTTC; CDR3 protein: CASSADLGLSEQYF